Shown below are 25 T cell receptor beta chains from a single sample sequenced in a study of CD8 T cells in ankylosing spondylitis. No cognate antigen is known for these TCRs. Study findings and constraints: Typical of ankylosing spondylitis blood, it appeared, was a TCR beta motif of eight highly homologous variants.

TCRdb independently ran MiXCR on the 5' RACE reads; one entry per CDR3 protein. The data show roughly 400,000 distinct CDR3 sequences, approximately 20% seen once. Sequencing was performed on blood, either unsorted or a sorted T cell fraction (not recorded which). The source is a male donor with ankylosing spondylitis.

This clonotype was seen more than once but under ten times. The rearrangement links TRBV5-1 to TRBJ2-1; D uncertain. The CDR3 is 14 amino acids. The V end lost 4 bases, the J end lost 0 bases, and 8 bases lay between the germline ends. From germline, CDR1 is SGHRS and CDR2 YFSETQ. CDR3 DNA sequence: TGCGCCAGCAGCGTCGAGCCCTCCTACAATGAGCAGTTCTTC. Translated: CASSVEPSYNEQFF.

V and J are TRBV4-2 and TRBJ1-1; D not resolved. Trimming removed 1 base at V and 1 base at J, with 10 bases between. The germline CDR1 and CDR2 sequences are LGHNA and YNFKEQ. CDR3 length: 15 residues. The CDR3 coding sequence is TGTGCCAGCAGCCAAGTACAGAGAGCGAACACTGAAGCTTTCTTT. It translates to CASSQVQRANTEAFF.

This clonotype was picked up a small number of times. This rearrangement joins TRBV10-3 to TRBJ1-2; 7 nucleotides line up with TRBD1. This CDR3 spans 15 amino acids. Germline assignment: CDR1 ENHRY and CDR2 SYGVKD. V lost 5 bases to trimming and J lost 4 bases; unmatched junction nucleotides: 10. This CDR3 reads CAISPTGRGLYGYTF. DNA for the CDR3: TGTGCCATCAGTCCGACAGGGAGAGGGCTCTATGGCTACACCTTC.

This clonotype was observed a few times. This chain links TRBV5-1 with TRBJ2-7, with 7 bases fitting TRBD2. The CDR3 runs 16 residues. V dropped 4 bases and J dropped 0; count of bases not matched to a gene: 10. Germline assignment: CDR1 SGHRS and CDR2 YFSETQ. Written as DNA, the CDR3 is TGCGCCAGCAGCGGCGTAGTGGGGAGGGCCTCCTACGAGCAGTACTTC. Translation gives CASSGVVGRASYEQYF.

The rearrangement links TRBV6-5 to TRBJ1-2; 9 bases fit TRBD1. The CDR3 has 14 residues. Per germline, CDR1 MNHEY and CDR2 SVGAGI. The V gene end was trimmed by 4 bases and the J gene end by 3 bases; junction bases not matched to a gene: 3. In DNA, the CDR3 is TGTGCCAGCAGTTCGACAGGGGGTTACTATGGCTACACCTTC. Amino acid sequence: CASSSTGGYYGYTF.

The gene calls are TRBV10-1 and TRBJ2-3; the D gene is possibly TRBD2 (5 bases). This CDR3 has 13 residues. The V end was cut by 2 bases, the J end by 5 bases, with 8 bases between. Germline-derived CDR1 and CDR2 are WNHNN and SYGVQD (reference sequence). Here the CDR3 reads CASSEGLQDTQYF. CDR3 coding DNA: TGCGCCAGCAGTGAGGGACTTCAAGATACGCAGTATTTT.

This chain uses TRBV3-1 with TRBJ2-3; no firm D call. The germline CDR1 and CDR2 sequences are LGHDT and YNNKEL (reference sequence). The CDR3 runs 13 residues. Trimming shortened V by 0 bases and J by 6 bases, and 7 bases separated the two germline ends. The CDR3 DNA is TGTGCCAGCAGCCAAGATCGTCCGGATACGCAGTATTTT. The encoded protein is CASSQDRPDTQYF.

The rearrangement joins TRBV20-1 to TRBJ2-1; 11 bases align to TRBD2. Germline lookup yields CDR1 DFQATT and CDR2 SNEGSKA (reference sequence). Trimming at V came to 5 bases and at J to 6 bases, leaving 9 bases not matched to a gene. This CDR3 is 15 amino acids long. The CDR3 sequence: CSAPRLAGTSNEQFF. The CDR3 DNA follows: TGCAGTGCTCCGAGACTAGCGGGGACCTCCAATGAGCAGTTCTTC.

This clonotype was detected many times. DNA for the CDR3: TGCAGTGCTAGAGGGAGGGTCAACGGGGAGCTGTTTTTT. Protein product: CSARGRVNGELFF. This chain connects TRBV20-1 to TRBJ2-2; TRBD2 might be the D (6 bases). Between the trimmed V and J ends, which lost 1 base and 7 bases, there was a span of 10 bases. Per germline, CDR1 DFQATT and CDR2 SNEGSKA (reference sequence). The CDR3 spans 13 residues.

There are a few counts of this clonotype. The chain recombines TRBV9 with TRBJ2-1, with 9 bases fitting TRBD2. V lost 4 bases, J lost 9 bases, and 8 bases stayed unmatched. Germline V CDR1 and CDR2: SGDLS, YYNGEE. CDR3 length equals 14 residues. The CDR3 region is CASSPRAGGPEQFF. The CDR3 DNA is TGTGCCAGCAGCCCCAGGGCGGGAGGGCCTGAGCAGTTCTTC.

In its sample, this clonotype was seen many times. The CDR3 protein is CASSIPSGGGELFF. The CDR3 coding sequence is TGTGCCAGCAGCATACCTAGCGGAGGTGGGGAGCTGTTTTTT. The chain combines TRBV5-6 with TRBJ2-2; 7 bases map to TRBD2. This CDR3 comprises 14 residues. With V trimmed by 4 bases and J by 8 bases, 8 bases remained unmatched. Germline CDR1 reads SGHDT; CDR2 reads YYEEEE.

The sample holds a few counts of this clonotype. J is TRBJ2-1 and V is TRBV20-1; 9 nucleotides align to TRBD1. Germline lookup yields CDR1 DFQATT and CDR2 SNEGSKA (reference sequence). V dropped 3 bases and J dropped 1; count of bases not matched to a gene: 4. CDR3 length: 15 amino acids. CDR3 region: CSARPGTGSYNEQFF. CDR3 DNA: TGCAGTGCTAGGCCCGGGACAGGGTCCTACAATGAGCAGTTCTTC.

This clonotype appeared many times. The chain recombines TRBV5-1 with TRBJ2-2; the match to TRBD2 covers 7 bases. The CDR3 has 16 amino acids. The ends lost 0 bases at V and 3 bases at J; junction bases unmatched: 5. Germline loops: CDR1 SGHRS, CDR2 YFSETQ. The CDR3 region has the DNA TGCGCCAGCAGCTTGGAGGTTAGCGGGTACACCGGGGAGCTGTTTTTT. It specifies CASSLEVSGYTGELFF.

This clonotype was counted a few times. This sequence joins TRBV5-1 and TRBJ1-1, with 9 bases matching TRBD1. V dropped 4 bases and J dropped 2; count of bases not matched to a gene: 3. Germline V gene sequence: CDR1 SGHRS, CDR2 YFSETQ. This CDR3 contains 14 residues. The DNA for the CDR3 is TGCGCCAGCAGCGCACAGGGGGCCAACACTGAAGCTTTCTTT. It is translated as CASSAQGANTEAFF. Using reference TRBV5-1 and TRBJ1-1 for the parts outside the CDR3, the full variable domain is KAGVTQTPRYLIKTRGQQVTLSCSPISGHRSVSWYQQTPGQGLQFLFEYFSETQRNKGNFPGRFSGRQFSNSRSEMNVSTLELGDSALYLCASSAQGANTEAFFGQGTRLTVV.

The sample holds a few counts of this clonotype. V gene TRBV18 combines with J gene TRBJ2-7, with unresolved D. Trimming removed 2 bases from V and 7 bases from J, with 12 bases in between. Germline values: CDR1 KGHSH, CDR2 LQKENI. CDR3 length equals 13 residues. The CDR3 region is CASSPGLTREQYF. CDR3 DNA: TGTGCCAGCTCACCAGGGTTGACGAGGGAGCAGTACTTC. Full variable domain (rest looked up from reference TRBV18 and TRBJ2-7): NAGVMQNPRHLVRRRGQEARLRCSPMKGHSHVYWYRQLPEEGLKFMVYLQKENIIDESGMPKERFSAEFPKEGPSILRIQQVVRGDSAAYFCASSPGLTREQYFGPGTRLTVT.

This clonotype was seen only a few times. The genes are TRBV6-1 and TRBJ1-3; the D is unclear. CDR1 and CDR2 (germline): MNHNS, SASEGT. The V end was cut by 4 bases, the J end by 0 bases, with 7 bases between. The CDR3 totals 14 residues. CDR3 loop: CASSGASSGNTIYF. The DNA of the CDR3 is TGTGCCAGCAGTGGGGCCAGCTCTGGAAACACCATATATTTT.

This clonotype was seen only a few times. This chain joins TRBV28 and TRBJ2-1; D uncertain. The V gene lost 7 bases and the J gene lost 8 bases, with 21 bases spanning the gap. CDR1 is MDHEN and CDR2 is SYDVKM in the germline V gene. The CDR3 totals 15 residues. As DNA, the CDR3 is TGTGCCAGCACTCTATTTAGATCGCTGTCGGATGAGCAGTTCTTC. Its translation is CASTLFRSLSDEQFF.

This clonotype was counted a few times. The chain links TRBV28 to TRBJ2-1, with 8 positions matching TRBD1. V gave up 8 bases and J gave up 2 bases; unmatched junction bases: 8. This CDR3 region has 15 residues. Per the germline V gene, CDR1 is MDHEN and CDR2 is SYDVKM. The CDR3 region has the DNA TGTGCCAGCTTTCAGGGGGCTGATCCCTACAATGAGCAGTTCTTC. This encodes CASFQGADPYNEQFF.

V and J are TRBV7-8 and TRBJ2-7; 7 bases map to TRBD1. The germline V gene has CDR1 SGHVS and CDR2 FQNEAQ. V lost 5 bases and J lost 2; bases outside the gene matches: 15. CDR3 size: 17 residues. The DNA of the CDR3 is TGTGCCAGCAGCCCCGGTCGACAGGGAGCTTTTCCCTACGAGCAGTACTTC. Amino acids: CASSPGRQGAFPYEQYF. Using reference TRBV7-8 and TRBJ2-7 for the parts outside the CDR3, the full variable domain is GAGVSQSPRYKVAKRGQDVALRCDPISGHVSLFWYQQALGQGPEFLTYFQNEAQLDKSGLPSDRFFAERPEGSVSTLKIQRTQQEDSAVYLCASSPGRQGAFPYEQYFGPGTRLTVT.

The CDR3, as DNA: TGCGCCAGCAGTCCAAATAGCGGGAGGGACCGGGAGACCCAGTACTTC. This translates into CASSPNSGRDRETQYF. The chain carries TRBV4-1 and TRBJ2-5, with 11 positions matching TRBD2. CDR3 length: 16 residues. The germline gives CDR1 MGHRA, CDR2 YSYEKL. V lost 6 bases to trimming and J lost 5 bases; unmatched junction nucleotides: 11.

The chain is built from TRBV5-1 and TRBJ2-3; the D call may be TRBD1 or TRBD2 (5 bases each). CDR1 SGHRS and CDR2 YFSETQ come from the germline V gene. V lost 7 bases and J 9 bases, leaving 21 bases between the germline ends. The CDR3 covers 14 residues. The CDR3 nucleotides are TGCGCCAGCGCTTGGTCAACCGGGACGGCAACGCAGTATTTT. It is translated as CASAWSTGTATQYF.

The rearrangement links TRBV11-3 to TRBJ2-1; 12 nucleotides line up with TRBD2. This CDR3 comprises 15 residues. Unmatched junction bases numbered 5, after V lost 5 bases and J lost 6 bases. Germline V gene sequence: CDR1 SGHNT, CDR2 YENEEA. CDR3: CASSTGLAGGNEQFF. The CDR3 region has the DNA TGTGCCAGCAGCACGGGACTAGCGGGTGGCAATGAGCAGTTCTTC.

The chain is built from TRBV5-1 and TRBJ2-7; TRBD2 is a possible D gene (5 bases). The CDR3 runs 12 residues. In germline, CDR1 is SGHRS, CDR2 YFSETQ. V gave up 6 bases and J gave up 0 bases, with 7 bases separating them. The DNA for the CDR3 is TGCGCCAGCAAACGGGACTCCTACGAGCAGTACTTC. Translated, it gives CASKRDSYEQYF.

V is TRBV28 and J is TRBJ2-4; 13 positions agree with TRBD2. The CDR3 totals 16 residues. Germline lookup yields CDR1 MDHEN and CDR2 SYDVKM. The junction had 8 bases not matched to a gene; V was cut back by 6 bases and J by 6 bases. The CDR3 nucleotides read TGTGCCAGCAGCCGCCGGACTAGCGGGAGAGGAAACATTCAGTACTTC. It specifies CASSRRTSGRGNIQYF.

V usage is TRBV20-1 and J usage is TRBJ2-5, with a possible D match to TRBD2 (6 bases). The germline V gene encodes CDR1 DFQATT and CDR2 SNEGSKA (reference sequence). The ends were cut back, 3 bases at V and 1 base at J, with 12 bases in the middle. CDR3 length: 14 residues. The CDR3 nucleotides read TGCAGTGCTAGCACCTTCGGGGGCCAAGAGACCCAGTACTTC. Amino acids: CSASTFGGQETQYF.